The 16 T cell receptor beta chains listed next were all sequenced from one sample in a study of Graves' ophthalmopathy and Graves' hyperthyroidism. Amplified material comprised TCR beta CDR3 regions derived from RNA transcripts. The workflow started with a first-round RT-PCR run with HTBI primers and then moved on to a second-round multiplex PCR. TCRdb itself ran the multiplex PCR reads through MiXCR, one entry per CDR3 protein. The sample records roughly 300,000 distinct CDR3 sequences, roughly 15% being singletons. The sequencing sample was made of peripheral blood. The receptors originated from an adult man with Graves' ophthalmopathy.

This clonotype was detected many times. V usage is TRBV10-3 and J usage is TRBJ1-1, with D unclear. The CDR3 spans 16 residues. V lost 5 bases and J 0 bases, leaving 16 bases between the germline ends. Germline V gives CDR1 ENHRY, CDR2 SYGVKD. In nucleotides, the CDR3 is TGTGCCATCAGTAAAACAGACCGGAGAATGAACACTGAAGCTTTCTTT. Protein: CAISKTDRRMNTEAFF.

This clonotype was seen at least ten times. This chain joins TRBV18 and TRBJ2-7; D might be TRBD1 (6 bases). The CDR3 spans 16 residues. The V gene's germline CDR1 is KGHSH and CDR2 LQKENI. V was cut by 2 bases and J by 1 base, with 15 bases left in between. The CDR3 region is CASSPGGGELSYEQYF. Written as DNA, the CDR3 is TGTGCCAGCTCACCAGGGGGCGGAGAGCTGTCCTACGAGCAGTACTTC.

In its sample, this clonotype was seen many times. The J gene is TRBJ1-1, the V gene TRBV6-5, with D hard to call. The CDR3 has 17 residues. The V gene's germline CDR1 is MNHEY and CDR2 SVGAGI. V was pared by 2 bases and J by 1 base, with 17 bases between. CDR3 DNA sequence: TGTGCCAGCAGTTACGGTTTGGGTGGGCGGAGGAACACTGAAGCTTTCTTT. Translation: CASSYGLGGRRNTEAFF.

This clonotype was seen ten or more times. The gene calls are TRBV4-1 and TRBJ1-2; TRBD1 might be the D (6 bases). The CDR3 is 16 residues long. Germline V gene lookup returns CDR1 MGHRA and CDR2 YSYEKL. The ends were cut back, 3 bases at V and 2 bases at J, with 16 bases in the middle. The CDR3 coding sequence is TGCGCCAGCAGCCACGGAGTAACAGGACAGAACTATGGCTACACCTTC. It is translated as CASSHGVTGQNYGYTF.

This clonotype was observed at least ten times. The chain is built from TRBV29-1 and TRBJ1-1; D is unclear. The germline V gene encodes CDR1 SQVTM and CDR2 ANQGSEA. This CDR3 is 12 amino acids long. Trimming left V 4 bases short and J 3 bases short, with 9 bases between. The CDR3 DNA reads TGCAGCGTTGCGAGCTTTGACACTGAAGCTTTCTTT. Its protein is CSVASFDTEAFF.

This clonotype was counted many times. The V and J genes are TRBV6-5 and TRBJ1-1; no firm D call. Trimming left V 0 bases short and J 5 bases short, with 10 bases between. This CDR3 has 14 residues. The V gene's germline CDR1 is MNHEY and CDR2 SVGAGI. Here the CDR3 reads CASSYSGGGTEAFF. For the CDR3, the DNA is TGTGCCAGCAGTTACTCGGGTGGAGGGACTGAAGCTTTCTTT.

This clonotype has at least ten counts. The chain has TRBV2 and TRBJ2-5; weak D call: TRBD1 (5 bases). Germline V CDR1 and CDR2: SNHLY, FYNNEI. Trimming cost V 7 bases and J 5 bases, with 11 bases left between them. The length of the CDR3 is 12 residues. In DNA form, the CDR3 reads TGTGCCAGCATTCCAGGGTTGGAGACCCAGTACTTC. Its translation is CASIPGLETQYF.

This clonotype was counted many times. The CDR3 here is CASTQGGGMGQPQHF. CDR3 sequence (DNA): TGTGCCAGCACCCAAGGGGGGGGGATGGGTCAGCCCCAGCATTTT. This chain connects TRBV6-5 to TRBJ1-5; tentatively, D is TRBD1 (6 bases). V was trimmed by 7 bases and J by 6 bases, leaving 19 bases between them. Germline-derived CDR1 and CDR2 are MNHEY and SVGAGI. The CDR3 has 15 residues.

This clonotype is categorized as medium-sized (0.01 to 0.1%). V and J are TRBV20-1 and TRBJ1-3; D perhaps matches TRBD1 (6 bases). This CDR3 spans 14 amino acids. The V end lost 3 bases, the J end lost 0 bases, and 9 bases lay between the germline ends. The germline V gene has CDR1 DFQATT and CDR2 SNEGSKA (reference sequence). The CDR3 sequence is CSASRDNSGNTIYF. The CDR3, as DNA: TGCAGTGCTAGTCGGGACAACTCTGGAAACACCATATATTTT.

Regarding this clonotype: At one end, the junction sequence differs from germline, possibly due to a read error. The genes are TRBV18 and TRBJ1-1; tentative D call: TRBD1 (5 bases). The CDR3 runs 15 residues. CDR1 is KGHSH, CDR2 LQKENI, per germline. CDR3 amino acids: CGSSPSGAGNTEAFF. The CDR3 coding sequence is TGTGGCAGCTCACCCTCCGGGGCTGGGAACACTGAAGCTTTCTTT. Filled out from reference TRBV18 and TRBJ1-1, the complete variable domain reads NAGVMQNPRHLVRRRGQEARLRCSPMKGHSHVYWYRQLPEEGLKFMVYLQKENIIDESGMPKERFSAEFPKEGPSILRIQQVVRGDSAAYFCGSSPSGAGNTEAFFGQGTRLTVV.

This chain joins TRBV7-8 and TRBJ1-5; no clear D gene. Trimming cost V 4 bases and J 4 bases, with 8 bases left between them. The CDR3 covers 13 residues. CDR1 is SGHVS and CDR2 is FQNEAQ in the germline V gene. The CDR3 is CASSSTVNQPQHF. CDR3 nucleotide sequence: TGTGCCAGCAGCTCTACAGTGAATCAGCCCCAGCATTTT. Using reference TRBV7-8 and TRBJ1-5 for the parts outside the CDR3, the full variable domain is GAGVSQSPRYKVAKRGQDVALRCDPISGHVSLFWYQQALGQGPEFLTYFQNEAQLDKSGLPSDRFFAERPEGSVSTLKIQRTQQEDSAVYLCASSSTVNQPQHFGDGTRLSIL.

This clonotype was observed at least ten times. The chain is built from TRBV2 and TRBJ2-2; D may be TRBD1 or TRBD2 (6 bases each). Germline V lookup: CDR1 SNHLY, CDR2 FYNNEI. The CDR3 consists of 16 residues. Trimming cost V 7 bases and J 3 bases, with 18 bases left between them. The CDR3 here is CASTKGGMRDTGELFF. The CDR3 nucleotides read TGTGCCAGCACCAAAGGGGGGATGCGGGACACCGGGGAGCTGTTTTTT.

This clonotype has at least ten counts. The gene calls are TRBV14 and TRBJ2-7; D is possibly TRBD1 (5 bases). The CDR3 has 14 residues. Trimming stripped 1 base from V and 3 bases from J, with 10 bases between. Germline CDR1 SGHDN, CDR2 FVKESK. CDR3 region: CASSQGTLFYEQYF. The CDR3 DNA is TGTGCCAGCAGCCAAGGGACACTATTCTACGAGCAGTACTTC.

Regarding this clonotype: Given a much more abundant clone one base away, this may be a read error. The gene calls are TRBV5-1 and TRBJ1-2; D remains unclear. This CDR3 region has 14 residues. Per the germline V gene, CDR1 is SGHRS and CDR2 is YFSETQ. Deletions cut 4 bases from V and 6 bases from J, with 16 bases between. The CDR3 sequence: CASSPNVGQDGYTF. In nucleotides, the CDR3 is TGCGCCAGCAGCCCCAATGTAGGTCAGGATGGCTACACCTTC. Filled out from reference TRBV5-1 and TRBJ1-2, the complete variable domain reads KAGVTQTPRYLIKTRGQQVTLSCSPISGHRSVSWYQQTPGQGLQFLFEYFSETQRNKGNFPGRFSGRQFSNSRSEMNVSTLELGDSALYLCASSPNVGQDGYTFGSGTRLTVV.

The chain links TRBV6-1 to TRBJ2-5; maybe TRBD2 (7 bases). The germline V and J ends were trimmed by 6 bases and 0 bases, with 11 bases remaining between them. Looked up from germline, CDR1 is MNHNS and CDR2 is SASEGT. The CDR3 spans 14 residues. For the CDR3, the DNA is TGTGCCAGCAGGGGGGGGGCCAACCAAGAGACCCAGTACTTC. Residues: CASRGGANQETQYF.

DNA of the CDR3: TGCAGCGTTGCCCTATACTCAGGGTTTGAAGAGACCCAGTACTTC. It encodes CSVALYSGFEETQYF. The chain carries TRBV29-1 and TRBJ2-5, with D tentatively TRBD1 (5 bases). Germline V CDR1 and CDR2: SQVTM, ANQGSEA. Trimming stripped 4 bases from V and 3 bases from J, with 18 bases between. The CDR3 length is 15 residues.